This is a list of T cell receptor beta chains from one sample in a study of glioma-infiltrating T cells. MiXCR, applied by TCRdb to the multiplex PCR reads, yields one record per CDR3 protein. The table includes roughly 200,000 distinct CDR3 sequences, over 30% detected once. Material for sequencing was glioma tissue, nonneoplastic brain tissue, or PBMCs (not recorded which). These receptors were obtained from a human donor with low-grade glioma or glioblastoma, undergoing nonglioma brain surgery, or in good health (not recorded which). CDR3s include the opening cysteine and the closing phenylalanine or tryptophan. Fields, in order: J gene, V gene, clone size, D gene, CDR3 protein, CDR3 DNA. The D gene is left open where the match is weak. Not all rows give a size; the values are once, few, many and, for expanded clones, a class.

J gene: TRBJ2-1; V gene: TRBV4-3; clone size: -; D gene: -; CDR3 protein: CASSQEDYNNEQLF; CDR3 DNA: TGCGCCAGCAGCCAAGAGGACTATAACAATGAGCAGCTCTTC
J gene: TRBJ2-7; V gene: TRBV28; clone size: many; D gene: -; CDR3 protein: CASSRGTSYEQYF; CDR3 DNA: TGTGCCAGCAGCCGCGGGACCTCCTACGAGCAGTACTTC
J gene: TRBJ1-1; V gene: TRBV6-2/TRBV6-3; clone size: many; D gene: -; CDR3 protein: CASRQFSAEAFF; CDR3 DNA: TGTGCCAGCAGACAGTTTAGCGCTGAAGCTTTCTTT
J gene: TRBJ2-5; V gene: TRBV6-4; clone size: many; D gene: -; CDR3 protein: CASSGSGLPETQYF; CDR3 DNA: TGTGCCAGCAGTGGCTCAGGTCTCCCTGAGACCCAGTACTTC
J gene: TRBJ2-7; V gene: TRBV6-2/TRBV6-3; clone size: many; D gene: -; CDR3 protein: CASSYSNSYEQYF; CDR3 DNA: TGTGCCAGCAGTTACTCCAACTCCTACGAGCAGTACTTC
J gene: TRBJ2-5; V gene: TRBV7-2; clone size: many; D gene: -; CDR3 protein: CASSSPRGPQETQYF; CDR3 DNA: TGTGCCAGCAGCTCCCCCCGGGGCCCACAAGAGACCCAGTACTTC
J gene: TRBJ1-1; V gene: TRBV12-3/TRBV12-4; clone size: -; D gene: -; CDR3 protein: CASKANLGTEAFF; CDR3 DNA: TGTGCCAGCAAGGCAAACCTTGGCACTGAAGCTTTCTTT
J gene: TRBJ2-1; V gene: TRBV5-4; clone size: many; D gene: -; CDR3 protein: CASRPGPAVTYNEQFF; CDR3 DNA: TGTGCCAGCAGACCTGGACCCGCGGTAACCTACAATGAGCAGTTCTTC
J gene: TRBJ1-6; V gene: TRBV6-1; clone size: -; D gene: -; CDR3 protein: CASSLGPPNSPLHF; CDR3 DNA: TGTGCCAGCAGTTTAGGACCGCCAAATTCACCCCTCCACTTT
J gene: TRBJ1-1; V gene: TRBV12-3/TRBV12-4; clone size: few; D gene: -; CDR3 protein: CASSPWGDTEAFF; CDR3 DNA: TGTGCCAGCAGTCCCTGGGGGGACACTGAAGCTTTCTTT
J gene: TRBJ2-2; V gene: TRBV19; clone size: -; D gene: -; CDR3 protein: CASSIDRGNTGQLFF; CDR3 DNA: TGTGCCAGTAGTATAGATCGGGGTAACACCGGGCAGCTGTTTTTT
J gene: TRBJ1-5; V gene: TRBV7-8; clone size: many; D gene: -; CDR3 protein: CASSLGAGNPYSNQPQHF; CDR3 DNA: TGTGCCAGCAGCTTAGGAGCAGGAAACCCTTATAGCAATCAGCCCCAGCATTTT
J gene: TRBJ2-1; V gene: TRBV5-1; clone size: many; D gene: TRBD1; CDR3 protein: CASRLLGQGPYDEQFF; CDR3 DNA: TGCGCCAGCAGGCTGTTGGGACAGGGTCCTTACGATGAGCAGTTCTTC
J gene: TRBJ2-7; V gene: TRBV20-1; clone size: many; D gene: -; CDR3 protein: CSASALATYEQYF; CDR3 DNA: TGCAGTGCTAGCGCCCTAGCGACCTACGAGCAGTACTTC
J gene: TRBJ1-1; V gene: TRBV5-1; clone size: -; D gene: TRBD1; CDR3 protein: CASSLQGSGRNTEAFF; CDR3 DNA: TGCGCCAGCAGCTTACAGGGGTCTGGTAGGAACACTGAAGCTTTCTTT
J gene: TRBJ2-3; V gene: TRBV7-2; clone size: many; D gene: -; CDR3 protein: CASSLVVGTSTDTQYF; CDR3 DNA: TGTGCCAGCAGCTTAGTGGTCGGGACTAGCACAGATACGCAGTATTTT
J gene: TRBJ2-7; V gene: TRBV11-2; clone size: -; D gene: TRBD2; CDR3 protein: CASSASGREGVYEQYF; CDR3 DNA: TGTGCCAGCAGCGCTAGCGGGAGGGAAGGCGTCTACGAGCAGTACTTC
J gene: TRBJ1-1; V gene: TRBV27; clone size: many; D gene: -; CDR3 protein: CASSRIRGEAFF; CDR3 DNA: TGTGCCAGCAGTAGGATCAGGGGCGAAGCTTTCTTT
J gene: TRBJ2-3; V gene: TRBV5-1; clone size: many; D gene: TRBD1; CDR3 protein: CASSSGQATTDTQYF; CDR3 DNA: TGCGCCAGCAGCTCGGGACAGGCGACCACAGATACGCAGTATTTT
J gene: TRBJ2-3; V gene: TRBV7-3; clone size: many; D gene: -; CDR3 protein: CASSSSTNTDTQYF; CDR3 DNA: TGTGCCAGCAGCTCCTCGACCAACACAGATACGCAGTATTTT
J gene: TRBJ2-7; V gene: TRBV7-8; clone size: many; D gene: TRBD2; CDR3 protein: CASSLGPAGGREQYF; CDR3 DNA: TGTGCCAGCAGCTTAGGGCCAGCGGGAGGGCGAGAGCAGTACTTC
J gene: TRBJ2-3; V gene: TRBV4-1; clone size: -; D gene: -; CDR3 protein: CASSPRRPDTQYF; CDR3 DNA: TGCGCCAGCAGCCCTCGACGTCCAGATACGCAGTATTTT
J gene: TRBJ2-1; V gene: TRBV3-1; clone size: many; D gene: TRBD2; CDR3 protein: CASSHGLAQVFF; CDR3 DNA: TGTGCCAGCAGCCACGGACTAGCCCAAGTGTTCTTC
J gene: TRBJ2-3; V gene: TRBV28; clone size: -; D gene: -; CDR3 protein: CANRDTSTDTQSF; CDR3 DNA: TGTGCCAACAGGGACACAAGCACAGATACGCAGTCTTTT
J gene: TRBJ1-1; V gene: TRBV7-9; clone size: many; D gene: TRBD1; CDR3 protein: CASSFFRGLDTEAFF; CDR3 DNA: TGTGCCAGCAGCTTCTTTAGGGGGCTGGACACTGAAGCTTTCTTT